This TCR beta chain was captured in a study of blood T cell repertoires in COVID-19. In the source study's methods: Amplification of reference gene primers was used by the study to estimate nucleated cell counts. Data came from immunoSEQ multiplex PCR; TCRdb stores just in-frame clones and leaves some out. Clone size and the V and J calls come from that table; the DNA yielded D and trimming. In the table there are more than 250,000 clones, about 88% of which are singletons. V shed 6 bases and J 8 bases; nucleotides not matched to a gene: 10. CDR3 size: 13 residues. Germline CDR1 SQVTM, CDR2 ANQGSEA. The chain links TRBV29-1 to TRBJ1-2, with 9 positions matching TRBD1. The TCR sequence derives from a man in his late teens or twenties with active or convalescent COVID-19. The specimen was peripheral blood. CDR3 bases: TGCAGCGTATACTCCGGGACAGGGTTCGGCTACACCTTC. It yields the protein CSVYSGTGFGYTF.